One T cell receptor beta chain is described in this entry. These data belong to a study of blood T cell repertoires in COVID-19. At the level of the study: Donors in the United States, Italy and Spain gave samples during acute or convalescent COVID-19. T cells, B-cell-depleted T cells, or PBMCs provided the cDNA or gDNA that served as material.

As originally analysed: Reference gene primers were amplified, and this amplification served to estimate nucleated cell counts. Profiling relied on immunoSEQ multiplex PCR, and the TCRdb table lists in-frame clones only, not all of them. V, J and clone size are those of that table, while D and trimming were read from the DNA. The table includes 90,000 or so clones, less than 85% detected once. V was clipped by 7 bases and J by 7 bases, with 14 bases between them. The CDR3 runs to 14 residues. Germline CDR1 MGHDK, CDR2 SYGVNS. The receptor comes from a human donor in a cohort sampled during active COVID-19. Sequenced: peripheral blood. The rearrangement joins TRBV25-1 to TRBJ1-6, with D possibly TRBD1 on 6 matching bases. The CDR3 loop is CASKMRGANSPLHF. As DNA, the CDR3 is TGTGCCAGCAAAATGCGGGGGGCGAATTCACCCCTCCACTTT.